Following are 13 T cell receptor beta chains from one sample sequenced in a study of T cell responses to AZD1222 COVID-19 vaccine. Some clones are missing from TCRdb's copy, which holds only in-frame ones; the method was immunoSEQ multiplex PCR. The sample has around 130,000 clones, about 90% seen once; the top ten hold approximately 7%. The source was peripheral blood, collected on day 0 of AZD1222 vaccination. The receptors derive from an adult in good health.

CDR3 sequence: CASSSPQGESQPQHF. CDR3 sequence (DNA): TGTGCCAGCAGTTCCCCCCAGGGTGAGAGTCAGCCCCAGCATTTT. The chain has TRBV6-6 and TRBJ1-5; perhaps TRBD1 as D (5 bases). V lost 4 bases and J 6 bases, leaving 16 bases between the germline ends. Germline lookup yields CDR1 MNHNY and CDR2 SVGAGI (reference sequence). The CDR3 spans 15 residues.

The chain recombines TRBV7-8 with TRBJ1-2; D call uncertain. Germline loops: CDR1 SGHVS, CDR2 FQNEAQ. The CDR3 extends over 16 amino acids. Between the trimmed V and J ends, which lost 5 bases and 9 bases, there was a span of 25 bases. CDR3 DNA sequence: TGTGCCAGCAGCCGCCGGAGGGAATTCCCGCTTGGTAGCTACACCTTC. The encoded protein is CASSRRREFPLGSYTF.

The chain carries TRBV10-1 and TRBJ2-7; 7 bases are shared with TRBD1. Germline V gene sequence: CDR1 WNHNN, CDR2 SYGVQD (reference sequence). Losses at the gene ends were 5 bases for V and 2 bases for J; bases not matched to a gene: 6. The CDR3 totals 14 residues. In nucleotides, the CDR3 is TGCGCCAGCAGTCCCGGGACAGACACCTACGAGCAGTACTTC. Its protein product is CASSPGTDTYEQYF.

The sample holds a few counts of this clone. The chain is built from TRBV2 and TRBJ2-1, with 9 bases fitting TRBD2. V lost 6 bases to trimming and J lost 6 bases; unmatched junction nucleotides: 6. The germline V gene encodes CDR1 SNHLY and CDR2 FYNNEI. The CDR3 extends over 14 amino acids. CDR3 sequence (DNA): TGTGCCAGCAGCGATAGCGGGAGAGTCAATGAGCAGTTCTTC. Translated, it gives CASSDSGRVNEQFF.

The genes are TRBV27 and TRBJ2-1; unclear D gene. With 0 bases removed from V and 5 bases from J, the gap between germline ends came to 8 bases. The CDR3 totals 14 residues. The V gene's germline CDR1 is MNHEY and CDR2 SMNVEV (reference sequence). This CDR3 is CASSLSWLHNEQFF. For the CDR3, the DNA is TGTGCCAGCAGTTTATCGTGGCTGCACAATGAGCAGTTCTTC.

The rearrangement uses TRBV6-5 and TRBJ1-2; 8 bases fit TRBD1. J lost 6 bases, V lost 2 bases, and 5 bases had no gene match. Germline values: CDR1 MNHEY, CDR2 SVGAGI. This CDR3 is 14 amino acids long. The CDR3 loop is CASSYTLTGDGYTF. The CDR3 bases are TGTGCCAGCAGTTACACACTGACAGGGGATGGCTACACCTTC.

The genes are TRBV5-6 and TRBJ2-7, with D possibly being TRBD2 (6 bases). The CDR3 spans 16 residues. Germline values: CDR1 SGHDT, CDR2 YYEEEE. Trimming pared 0 bases from V and 5 bases from J, leaving 18 bases between. CDR3 region: CASSLAGSLESHEQYF. CDR3 nucleotide sequence: TGTGCCAGCAGCTTGGCCGGGAGCTTAGAATCCCACGAGCAGTACTTC.

This clone appeared a single time. The chain links TRBV9 to TRBJ2-5, with D possibly matching TRBD2 (6 bases). The length of the CDR3 is 17 residues. Germline-derived CDR1 and CDR2 are SGDLS and YYNGEE. V lost 3 bases, J lost 1 base, and 19 bases lay in between. CDR3 region: CASSAKGGRTPQETQYF. The CDR3 region has the DNA TGTGCCAGCAGCGCTAAGGGAGGCAGGACTCCCCAAGAGACCCAGTACTTC.

The chain joins TRBV10-3 to TRBJ2-7; TRBD2 aligns across 14 bases. There are 14 residues in the CDR3. The ends lost 6 bases at V and 8 bases at J; junction bases unmatched: 6. CDR1 is ENHRY and CDR2 is SYGVKD in the germline V gene. The CDR3 protein is CAIREGLAGDKQYF. CDR3 in DNA: TGTGCCATCAGGGAGGGACTAGCGGGAGATAAGCAGTACTTC.

The rearrangement joins TRBV6-1 to TRBJ2-3, with 7 bases aligning to TRBD1. This CDR3 comprises 13 residues. V lost 3 bases to trimming and J lost 6 bases; unmatched junction nucleotides: 3. Germline lookup yields CDR1 MNHNS and CDR2 SASEGT. CDR3 protein: CASSDQQGDTQYF. CDR3 sequence (DNA): TGTGCCAGCAGTGATCAACAGGGGGATACGCAGTATTTT.

This chain connects TRBV5-4 to TRBJ1-6; 8 positions match TRBD1. Germline V gene sequence: CDR1 SGHNT, CDR2 YYREEE (reference sequence). The CDR3 spans 15 residues. V was pared by 4 bases and J by 6 bases, with 6 bases of the junction left unmatched. The CDR3 loop is CASSEGQATNSPLHF. CDR3 in DNA: TGTGCCAGCAGCGAGGGACAGGCCACTAATTCACCCCTCCACTTT.

V and J are TRBV5-4 and TRBJ2-3; tentative D call: TRBD2 (6 bases). Deletions cut 2 bases from V and 1 base from J, with 11 bases between. Germline CDR1 is SGHNT and CDR2 is YYREEE (reference sequence). CDR3 length: 15 amino acids. Here the CDR3 DNA reads TGTGCCAGCAGCTTAAACGGGGGTCGCACAGATACGCAGTATTTT. Its protein is CASSLNGGRTDTQYF.

The chain couples TRBV9 to TRBJ1-1; the D is unclear. The CDR3 is 14 amino acids. Trimming pared 4 bases from V and 1 base from J, leaving 11 bases between. Germline values: CDR1 SGDLS, CDR2 YYNGEE. For the CDR3, the DNA is TGTGCCAGCAGCCTTCGGACGGGGAACACTGAAGCTTTCTTT. Translating it yields CASSLRTGNTEAFF.